This T cell receptor beta chain is drawn from a study of CD8 T cells in ankylosing spondylitis (dated by TCRdb to about 2017). Looking at the study overall: To find TCR variants linked to disease, the study profiled T cell receptor beta repertoires in ankylosing spondylitis patients and healthy donors. The full study cohort comprised 20 to 25 ankylosing spondylitis patients and around 100 healthy donors. Samples of peripheral blood were taken, and for ankylosing spondylitis patients, synovial fluid was collected as well.

What the work shows at the level of the full study, not this receptor alone: Some of the motif variants had been reported before in the synovial fluid and blood of reactive arthritis patients, a finding that suggests common disease-initiation mechanisms. The disease-linked clones were reported to be significantly enriched in matched synovial fluid samples from ankylosing spondylitis patients. A TCR beta motif made up of eight highly homologous amino acid variants appeared to be characteristic of blood from ankylosing spondylitis patients. The disease-linked clones showed a CD8+ phenotype and occurred at relatively low frequencies in peripheral blood.

CDR1 and CDR2 are read off the germline V gene as SGDLS and YYNGEE. Trimming at the junction amounts to 3 bases on V and 3 bases on J, and the germline ends lie 12 bases apart. There are 15 amino acids in the CDR3, from cysteine to phenylalanine inclusive. CDR3 DNA is the only sequence kept; it has 45 bases, read in frame from the first base. The run used an Illumina HiSeq 2500. TCR beta libraries were prepared by quantitative 5'-RACE with molecular barcodes. The paper's data handling went like this. Disease-linked TCR variants were identified with a new computational method built on a probabilistic model of VDJ rearrangement. The public reads were quality trimmed at Q25 with fastp and then assembled into clones with MiXCR by TCRdb, keeping productive beta chains. Merged by CDR3 protein, the rows form single entries marked with the most common genes and DNA. None of the V and J calls come from the authors' own analysis; TCRdb made them. This sample gives about 150,000 distinct CDR3 sequences in total; around 45% of them show up just once. The ten largest clones take up 15% of the sample.

For each ankylosing spondylitis patient, the synovial fluid sample was matched to a blood sample from that same patient. As to this clonotype: Its recognized antigen is unknown. Qualities for individual bases were not recorded, and no much larger clone is one base off.

The clonotype comes from a male donor with ankylosing spondylitis. The rearranged chain carries TRBV9 and TRBJ1-4, with no confidently assigned D gene. The sample consisted of synovial fluid, either unsorted or a sorted T cell fraction (not recorded which). The DNA reads TGTGCCAGCAGCGCTGGGAGGTCTCCTAATGAAAAACTGTTTTTT. It is translated as CASSAGRSPNEKLFF.